The 30 T cell receptor beta chains in this list originate from one sample, sequenced in a study of T cells in Graves' hyperthyroidism and ophthalmopathy. What was amplified from RNA transcripts were TCR beta CDR3 regions. An initial round of RT-PCR targeting the TCR CDR3 relied on the HTBI primer set. TCRdb reprocessed the multiplex PCR reads with MiXCR, giving one entry per CDR3 protein. Of about 400,000 distinct CDR3 sequences in the sample, around 15% were seen once. Sequenced: blood. These receptors originate from a young man with Graves' ophthalmopathy.

The gene calls are TRBV19 and TRBJ1-1, with D perhaps matching TRBD1 (5 bases). Trimming shortened V by 5 bases and J by 4 bases, and 23 bases separated the two germline ends. Germline loops: CDR1 LNHDA, CDR2 SQIVND (reference sequence). This CDR3 has 17 residues. CDR3 sequence: CASSLGAPGWGGTEAFF. In DNA, the CDR3 is TGTGCCAGTAGTCTCGGGGCCCCTGGTTGGGGGGGCACTGAAGCTTTCTTT.

This clonotype was found many times. The chain recombines TRBV3-1 with TRBJ1-3; possibly TRBD1 for D (6 bases). The CDR3 covers 16 residues. Trimming pared 5 bases from V and 0 bases from J, leaving 14 bases between. In germline, CDR1 is LGHDT, CDR2 YNNKEL (reference sequence). The CDR3 loop is CASSFRTAYSGNTIYF. CDR3 bases: TGTGCCAGCAGCTTTAGGACAGCATACTCTGGAAACACCATATATTTT.

This clonotype was seen repeatedly, ten times or more. J is TRBJ1-5 and V is TRBV20-1, with D possibly being TRBD1 (6 bases). V was cut by 4 bases and J by 1 base, with 14 bases left in between. CDR3 length: 15 residues. CDR1 and CDR2 from the germline V gene are DFQATT and SNEGSKA (reference sequence). CDR3 nucleotides: TGCAGTGCTAACGCAGGGGACTCGAGCAATCAGCCCCAGCATTTT. It encodes CSANAGDSSNQPQHF.

This clonotype was seen at least ten times. The gene calls are TRBV9 and TRBJ2-5, with TRBD2 matching 10 bases. This CDR3 region has 15 residues. The V and J ends lost 0 bases and 5 bases, in that order; junction bases with no gene match: 4. The germline gives CDR1 SGDLS, CDR2 YYNGEE. The CDR3 sequence is CASSVVGTSAETQYF. CDR3 nucleotide sequence: TGTGCCAGCAGCGTAGTCGGGACTAGCGCCGAGACCCAGTACTTC.

Many counts were recorded for this clonotype. The chain recombines TRBV20-1 with TRBJ2-3; 11 positions match TRBD2. This CDR3 comprises 15 residues. Trimming at V came to 0 bases and at J to 6 bases, leaving 5 bases not matched to a gene. Germline CDR1 is DFQATT and CDR2 is SNEGSKA (reference sequence). The CDR3 reads CSARDTSGGADTQYF. Here the CDR3 DNA reads TGCAGTGCTAGAGATACTAGCGGGGGTGCCGATACGCAGTATTTT.

The table lists this clonotype with many counts. The rearrangement uses TRBV11-2 and TRBJ2-7, with 7 bases matching TRBD2. This CDR3 spans 15 amino acids. V was clipped by 1 base and J by 2 bases; unmatched bases: 5. Germline V lookup: CDR1 SGHAT, CDR2 FQNNGV. The CDR3 is CASSLGGGGTYEQYF. Here the CDR3 DNA reads TGTGCCAGCAGCTTAGGGGGGGGGGGGACCTACGAGCAGTACTTC.

This clonotype was observed many times. The gene calls are TRBV18 and TRBJ2-1; D is ambiguous. V dropped 3 bases and J dropped 3 bases, with 15 bases sitting between them. The CDR3 contains 16 residues. Germline-derived CDR1 and CDR2 are KGHSH and LQKENI. The CDR3 protein is CASSPPNTDNYNEQFF. The CDR3 region has the DNA TGTGCCAGCTCACCTCCGAATACCGATAACTACAATGAGCAGTTCTTC.

This clonotype occurred many times. CDR3 protein: CASSEWGTNPTEAFF. The CDR3 DNA is TGTGCCAGCAGTGAATGGGGCACCAACCCCACTGAAGCTTTCTTT. The rearrangement links TRBV6-1 to TRBJ1-1; D is perhaps TRBD1 (5 bases). Trimming took 2 bases from V and 4 from J, leaving 14 bases between them. Germline CDR1 is MNHNS and CDR2 is SASEGT. There are 15 residues in the CDR3.

This clonotype has a count of ten or more. The chain employs TRBV6-5 and TRBJ2-1, with D perhaps matching TRBD2 (5 bases). The V end lost 8 bases, the J end lost 8 bases, and 13 bases lay between the germline ends. This CDR3 spans 12 amino acids. In germline, CDR1 is MNHEY, CDR2 SVGAGI. CDR3 DNA: TGTGCCAGCGCCGGGCTGGGAGATGAGCAGTTCTTC. Amino acids: CASAGLGDEQFF.

This clonotype was observed a handful of times. V is TRBV5-1 and J is TRBJ2-1; no clear D gene. Trimming stripped 3 bases from V and 8 bases from J, with 9 bases between. CDR3 length: 12 residues. Germline V CDR1 and CDR2: SGHRS, YFSETQ. The CDR3 sequence: CASSWSGDEQFF. In nucleotides, the CDR3 is TGCGCCAGCAGCTGGAGTGGTGATGAGCAGTTCTTC. Full variable domain (outside the CDR3, taken from reference TRBV5-1 and TRBJ2-1): KAGVTQTPRYLIKTRGQQVTLSCSPISGHRSVSWYQQTPGQGLQFLFEYFSETQRNKGNFPGRFSGRQFSNSRSEMNVSTLELGDSALYLCASSWSGDEQFFGPGTRLTVL.

The rearrangement joins TRBV6-2 or TRBV6-3 to TRBJ2-1; perhaps TRBD2 as D (5 bases). Trimming stripped 10 bases from V and 5 bases from J, with 18 bases between. This CDR3 has 14 residues. Germline V lookup: CDR1 MNHEY, CDR2 SVGEGT. The CDR3 region is CATSVSEENNEQFF. The CDR3 DNA reads as TGTGCCACCTCGGTCTCGGAGGAGAACAATGAGCAGTTCTTC.

This clonotype was seen many times. The chain couples TRBV30 to TRBJ2-2; D gene uncertain. With 2 bases removed from V and 3 bases from J, the gap between germline ends came to 1 base. Germline V gene lookup returns CDR1 GTSNPN and CDR2 SVGIG (reference sequence). There are 11 residues in the CDR3. CDR3 sequence (DNA): TGTGCCTGGAGTCACACCGGGGAGCTGTTTTTT. Translated, it gives CAWSHTGELFF. Full variable domain (missing parts from reference TRBV30 and TRBJ2-2): SQTIHQWPATLVQPVGSPLSLECTVEGTSNPNLYWYRQAAGRGLQLLFYSVGIGQISSEVPQNLSASRPQDRQFILSSKKLLLSDSGFYLCAWSHTGELFFGEGSRLTVL.

This clonotype was counted a few times. The chain employs TRBV5-1 and TRBJ2-7; 10 nucleotides match TRBD1. V lost 3 bases and J lost 3; bases outside the gene matches: 6. The CDR3 contains 15 residues. The germline CDR1 and CDR2 sequences are SGHRS and YFSETQ. CDR3 sequence reads: CASSSGQGVDYEQYF. The CDR3 DNA is TGCGCCAGCAGCTCAGGACAGGGGGTTGACTACGAGCAGTACTTC.

This clonotype occurred many times. This sequence joins TRBV7-3 and TRBJ2-3, with 8 bases identical to TRBD2. CDR1 is SGHTA and CDR2 is FQGTGA in the germline V gene. Trimming cost V 2 bases and J 2 bases; bases outside gene matches: 6. This CDR3 region has 16 residues. The CDR3 DNA follows: TGTGCCAGCAGCTTACGGGGAGCGGGAGCCACAGATACGCAGTATTTT. Translating it yields CASSLRGAGATDTQYF.

A few counts support this clonotype. The V call is TRBV6-1, the J call TRBJ2-7, with D tentatively TRBD1 (7 bases). V was trimmed by 7 bases and J by 6 bases, leaving 19 bases between them. The CDR3 consists of 14 residues. Per germline, CDR1 MNHNS and CDR2 SASEGT. Here the CDR3 reads CASTATGEVGEQYF. The CDR3 region has the DNA TGTGCCAGCACCGCCACAGGGGAGGTTGGCGAGCAGTACTTC.

The sample holds a few counts of this clonotype. The rearrangement uses TRBV29-1 and TRBJ1-6; 10 bases are shared with TRBD1. V shed 4 bases and J 3 bases; nucleotides not matched to a gene: 6. Germline CDR1 is SQVTM and CDR2 is ANQGSEA. The CDR3 runs 16 residues. The CDR3 region has the DNA TGCAGCGTTGCCTTGACAGGGGGCTTCTATAATTCACCCCTCCACTTT. Translation: CSVALTGGFYNSPLHF.

In this sample, this clonotype turned up many times. The V gene is TRBV6-6, the J gene TRBJ2-3; D perhaps matches TRBD2 (7 bases). In germline, CDR1 is MNHNY, CDR2 SVGAGI (reference sequence). Trimming shortened V by 1 base and J by 5 bases, and 10 bases separated the two germline ends. The CDR3 contains 14 residues. The CDR3 region is CASSYWRGGDTQYF. As DNA, the CDR3 is TGTGCCAGCAGTTACTGGAGGGGGGGAGATACGCAGTATTTT.

This clonotype was seen a handful of times. The V and J genes are TRBV15 and TRBJ2-3; D possibly uses TRBD1 or TRBD2 (5 bases each). Between the trimmed V and J ends, which lost 0 bases and 5 bases, there was a span of 9 bases. Germline-derived CDR1 and CDR2 are LNHNV and YYDKDF (reference sequence). The CDR3 is 14 residues long. CDR3 DNA sequence: TGTGCCACCAGCAGAGATAAGGGGAGAGATACGCAGTATTTT. Translating it yields CATSRDKGRDTQYF. Full variable domain (remainder filled in from reference TRBV15 and TRBJ2-3): DAMVIQNPRYQVTQFGKPVTLSCSQTLNHNVMYWYQQKSSQAPKLLFHYYDKDFNNEADTPDNFQSRRPNTSFCFLDIRSPGLGDTAMYLCATSRDKGRDTQYFGPGTRLTVL.

This clonotype was counted at least ten times. This chain connects TRBV7-6 to TRBJ2-3, with a weak D call TRBD2 (6 bases). Trimming took off 5 bases at V and 0 bases at J, with 15 bases between the two ends. This CDR3 is built from 16 residues. In germline, CDR1 is SGHVS, CDR2 FNYEAQ. This CDR3 is CASSSRDFASTDTQYF. The CDR3 bases are TGTGCCAGCAGCAGCAGGGACTTCGCTAGCACAGATACGCAGTATTTT.

Only a few counts were recorded for this clonotype. This chain links TRBV2 with TRBJ2-2, with D perhaps given as TRBD1 or TRBD2 (5 bases each). Trimming stripped 4 bases from V and 0 bases from J, with 9 bases between. CDR3 length equals 15 residues. CDR1 is SNHLY, CDR2 FYNNEI, per germline. The CDR3 region is CASSVGRPNTGELFF. CDR3 DNA: TGTGCCAGCAGTGTGGGACGGCCGAACACCGGGGAGCTGTTTTTT.

The chain links TRBV27 to TRBJ2-5, with 7 bases lining up with TRBD1. With V trimmed by 10 bases and J by 2 bases, 4 bases remained unmatched. Germline V CDR1 and CDR2: MNHEY, SMNVEV (reference sequence). The length of the CDR3 is 12 residues. Here the CDR3 reads CANLGQQETQYF. The CDR3 DNA reads TGTGCCAACCTGGGACAGCAAGAGACCCAGTACTTC.

A note on this clonotype: A much larger clone differs from this one at a single base, so this may be a read error. V and J are TRBV5-1 and TRBJ1-3; D may be TRBD1 (5 bases). This CDR3 is built from 18 residues. Looked up from germline, CDR1 is SGHRS and CDR2 is YFSETQ. The chain's CDR3 is CTSSLDTGWSTVGNTIYF. The CDR3 nucleotides read TGCACCAGCAGCTTGGACACGGGCTGGTCGACCGTCGGAAACACCATATATTTT.

In this sample, this clonotype turned up many times. This sequence joins TRBV6-1 and TRBJ2-5; possibly TRBD1 for D (6 bases). Germline V gene lookup returns CDR1 MNHNS and CDR2 SASEGT. This CDR3 is 14 amino acids long. V was cut by 0 bases and J by 7 bases, with 12 bases left in between. Here the CDR3 reads CASSEATGGWTQYF. The CDR3 DNA is TGTGCCAGCAGTGAAGCGACAGGCGGATGGACCCAGTACTTC.

The chain employs TRBV6-2 or TRBV6-3 and TRBJ2-1; D is possibly TRBD2 (5 bases). V was trimmed by 2 bases and J by 0 bases, leaving 8 bases between them. Germline loops: CDR1 MNHEY, CDR2 SVGEGT. This CDR3 contains 15 residues. CDR3 bases: TGTGCCAGCAGTTACGACTACATCTCCTACAATGAGCAGTTCTTC. Translating gives CASSYDYISYNEQFF.

This clonotype was counted ten times or more. J is TRBJ2-1 and V is TRBV18; no clear D gene. The V end was cut by 0 bases, the J end by 2 bases, with 8 bases between. The CDR3 covers 15 residues. Germline loops: CDR1 KGHSH, CDR2 LQKENI. CDR3 sequence (DNA): TGTGCCAGCTCACCACCTAGCTCAACCTACAATGAGCAGTTCTTC. It yields the protein CASSPPSSTYNEQFF.

The V gene is TRBV12-3 or TRBV12-4, the J gene TRBJ2-7; D is tentatively TRBD1 or TRBD2 (5 bases each). The CDR3 sequence is 14 residues long. Trimming removed 3 bases from V and 2 bases from J, with 11 bases in between. CDR3 loop: CASSFRDGTYEQYF. In DNA, the CDR3 is TGTGCCAGCAGTTTCCGGGACGGAACCTACGAGCAGTACTTC.

The chain has TRBV6-1 and TRBJ2-7; 8 nucleotides agree with TRBD2. This CDR3 has 14 amino acids. Unmatched junction bases numbered 12, after V lost 8 bases and J lost 6 bases. Germline V lookup: CDR1 MNHNS, CDR2 SASEGT. In DNA, the CDR3 is TGTGCCAGCTGGGGGCCGGGACTAGGAGGCGAGCAGTACTTC. This gives the protein CASWGPGLGGEQYF.

The chain uses TRBV7-8 and TRBJ2-1, with a weak D call TRBD1 (5 bases). V was cut by 3 bases and J by 3 bases, with 15 bases left in between. CDR3 length: 16 residues. The germline V gene has CDR1 SGHVS and CDR2 FQNEAQ. The CDR3 sequence is CASSFLIGADYNEQFF. The CDR3 coding sequence is TGTGCCAGCAGCTTCCTTATAGGGGCGGACTACAATGAGCAGTTCTTC.

There are many counts of this clonotype. The J gene is TRBJ2-3, the V gene TRBV5-1, with 7 bases lining up with TRBD1. CDR3 length equals 17 residues. CDR1 is SGHRS and CDR2 is YFSETQ in the germline V gene. The trim removed 5 bases at V and 0 bases at J, leaving 12 bases unmatched. The CDR3 spells CASRPLRQGLSTDTQYF. The CDR3, as DNA: TGCGCCAGCAGGCCCCTCCGACAGGGCTTGAGCACAGATACGCAGTATTTT.

This clonotype has only a few counts. This chain connects TRBV6-5 to TRBJ2-2, with D uncertain. Germline assignment: CDR1 MNHEY and CDR2 SVGAGI. This CDR3 region has 14 residues. V gave up 0 bases and J gave up 5 bases, with 7 bases separating them. CDR3 sequence: CASSYSETTGELFF. CDR3 nucleotide sequence: TGTGCCAGCAGTTACTCGGAGACTACCGGGGAGCTGTTTTTT.